The 18 T cell receptor beta chains in this list originate from one sample, sequenced in a study of PD-L1 blockade in urothelial cancer. Described time point: peripheral blood 6 weeks after treatment start. Produced via immunoSEQ multiplex PCR; TCRdb's table is partial and in-frame only. The repertoire holds some 48,000 clones, with around 88% as singletons. The sequencing here drew on PBMCs, taken around atezolizumab (anti-PD-L1) treatment. The source of these receptors is a man in his sixties with urothelial cancer.

V and J are TRBV5-6 and TRBJ2-3; 7 nucleotides match TRBD1. The J segment lost 0 bases and the V segment lost 0 bases, leaving 4 bases of the junction unmatched. CDR3 length: 16 amino acids. CDR1 is SGHDT and CDR2 is YYEEEE in the germline V gene. The CDR3 loop is CASSLARDRSTDTQYF. The CDR3 DNA follows: TGTGCCAGCAGCTTGGCCCGGGACAGAAGCACAGATACGCAGTATTTT. The complete variable domain, with remaining parts taken from reference TRBV5-6 and TRBJ2-3, reads DAGVTQSPTHLIKTRGQQVTLRCSPKSGHDTVSWYQQALGQGPQFIFQYYEEEERQRGNFPDRFSGHQFPNYSSELNVNALLLGDSALYLCASSLARDRSTDTQYFGPGTRLTVL.

This clone has only one observation. The chain recombines TRBV7-6 with TRBJ2-2; 8 bases are a match to TRBD1. The CDR3 has 13 residues. Per germline, CDR1 SGHVS and CDR2 FNYEAQ. With 5 bases clipped from V and 6 bases from J, the junction kept 2 bases outside the gene matches. The CDR3 protein is CASSKTGAGELFF. Here the CDR3 DNA reads TGTGCCAGCAGCAAGACAGGGGCCGGGGAGCTGTTTTTT.

This clone came up a few times. The rearrangement joins TRBV5-1 to TRBJ2-3; 13 bases fit TRBD2. V lost 4 bases, J lost 5 bases, and 4 bases stayed unmatched. The V gene's germline CDR1 is SGHRS and CDR2 YFSETQ. CDR3 length equals 15 residues. The CDR3, as DNA: TGCGCCAGCAGCCCGGGGACTAGCGGGGTAGATACGCAGTATTTT. Translated, it gives CASSPGTSGVDTQYF. Using reference TRBV5-1 and TRBJ2-3 for the parts outside the CDR3, the full variable domain is KAGVTQTPRYLIKTRGQQVTLSCSPISGHRSVSWYQQTPGQGLQFLFEYFSETQRNKGNFPGRFSGRQFSNSRSEMNVSTLELGDSALYLCASSPGTSGVDTQYFGPGTRLTVL.

The genes are TRBV7-2 and TRBJ1-1; D remains unclear. Trimming pared 1 base from V and 0 bases from J, leaving 9 bases between. The germline gives CDR1 SGHTA, CDR2 FQGNSA. The CDR3 is made up of 15 amino acids. CDR3 sequence: CASSLGSGVNTEAFF. In DNA, the CDR3 is TGTGCCAGCAGCTTAGGGAGCGGCGTGAACACTGAAGCTTTCTTT.

The chain couples TRBV7-6 to TRBJ2-1; D gene uncertain. The germline V gene has CDR1 SGHVS and CDR2 FNYEAQ. CDR3 length: 15 residues. The ends were cut back, 2 bases at V and 5 bases at J, with 13 bases in the middle. CDR3 protein: CASSLMLVQNNEQFF. The CDR3 coding sequence is TGTGCCAGCAGCTTAATGTTGGTACAGAACAATGAGCAGTTCTTC.

By frequency in the sample, this clone is medium-sized. V usage is TRBV7-8 and J usage is TRBJ1-2, with D possibly being TRBD1 (5 bases). V was cut by 1 base and J by 9 bases, with 15 bases left in between. Germline CDR1 and CDR2: SGHVS and FQNEAQ. This CDR3 is built from 14 residues. The CDR3 coding sequence is TGTGCCAGCAGCTTAGAGCGGGGCGTCGTTAGCTACACCTTC. It specifies CASSLERGVVSYTF.

This chain links TRBV5-4 with TRBJ2-1; D uncertain. Germline CDR1 reads SGHNT; CDR2 reads YYREEE (reference sequence). The CDR3 has 15 amino acids. The V and J ends lost 2 bases and 1 base respectively, with 10 bases between them. For the CDR3, the DNA is TGTGCCAGCAGCTTCGGCACGGGTTCCTACAATGAGCAGTTCTTC. Amino acid sequence: CASSFGTGSYNEQFF.

The J gene is TRBJ1-2, the V gene TRBV19, with D perhaps TRBD1 (5 bases). V shed 7 bases and J shed 0 bases, with 12 bases lying between them. CDR3 length: 14 residues. Germline V CDR1 and CDR2: LNHDA, SQIVND (reference sequence). The CDR3 loop reads CASTTRQSNYGYTF. CDR3 DNA sequence: TGTGCCAGTACCACCCGACAGTCTAACTATGGCTACACCTTC.

The chain combines TRBV7-2 with TRBJ2-1; TRBD2 agrees at 13 bases. Germline V gene lookup returns CDR1 SGHTA and CDR2 FQGNSA. CDR3 length equals 15 residues. Losses at the gene ends were 0 bases for V and 8 bases for J; bases not matched to a gene: 1. The chain's CDR3 is CASSLAGLAGYEQFF. The CDR3 DNA reads as TGTGCCAGCAGCTTAGCGGGACTAGCGGGGTATGAGCAGTTCTTC. The whole variable domain, filled in from reference TRBV7-2 and TRBJ2-1, reads GAGVSQSPSNKVTEKGKDVELRCDPISGHTALYWYRQSLGQGLEFLIYFQGNSAPDKSGLPSDRFSAERTGGSVSTLTIQRTQQEDSAVYLCASSLAGLAGYEQFFGPGTRLTVL.

CDR3 loop: CASSLIPSGNPQETQYF. CDR3 sequence (DNA): TGTGCCAGCAGCTTAATCCCTAGCGGAAACCCTCAAGAGACCCAGTACTTC. The V and J genes are TRBV7-9 and TRBJ2-5, with 7 positions matching TRBD2. With 2 bases clipped from V and 2 bases from J, the junction kept 11 bases outside the gene matches. Germline values: CDR1 SEHNR, CDR2 FQNEAQ (reference sequence). This CDR3 has 17 residues.

This clone came up once. The gene calls are TRBV7-6 and TRBJ1-4, with TRBD1 matching over 7 bases. J lost 6 bases, V lost 4 bases, and 5 bases had no gene match. The CDR3 length is 14 residues. CDR1 and CDR2 from the germline V gene are SGHVS and FNYEAQ. CDR3 in amino acids: CASSYDRADEKLFF. The CDR3 DNA reads TGTGCCAGCAGCTACGACAGGGCGGATGAAAAACTGTTTTTT.

The chain combines TRBV2 with TRBJ1-5; 9 bases are a match to TRBD1. The V gene's germline CDR1 is SNHLY and CDR2 FYNNEI. This CDR3 has 15 residues. V was clipped by 8 bases and J by 6 bases; unmatched bases: 11. The CDR3 here is CASHPTGGGGQPQHF. The CDR3 coding sequence is TGTGCCAGCCATCCTACAGGGGGCGGGGGTCAGCCCCAGCATTTT.

This chain joins TRBV6-6 and TRBJ2-3; tentative D call: TRBD1 (5 bases). Germline lookup yields CDR1 MNHNY and CDR2 SVGAGI (reference sequence). The CDR3 totals 15 residues. V was clipped by 0 bases and J by 1 base, with 8 bases between them. The CDR3 loop is CASSYSGAGTDTQYF. The DNA of the CDR3 is TGTGCCAGCAGTTACTCTGGGGCGGGCACAGATACGCAGTATTTT.

The rearrangement uses TRBV18 and TRBJ2-1; tentative D call: TRBD2 (6 bases). Germline V gene sequence: CDR1 KGHSH, CDR2 LQKENI. This CDR3 has 16 amino acids. The V gene lost 2 bases and the J gene lost 2 bases, with 13 bases spanning the gap. CDR3: CASSPSAGTAYNEQFF. In DNA, the CDR3 is TGTGCCAGCTCACCATCGGCAGGGACTGCCTACAATGAGCAGTTCTTC.

The chain has TRBV4-1 and TRBJ1-1, with TRBD1 identical over 10 bases. Germline V gene sequence: CDR1 MGHRA, CDR2 YSYEKL. The CDR3 is made up of 19 amino acids. J was trimmed by 0 bases and V by 3 bases; bases with no gene match: 13. CDR3 amino acids: CASSHGTGAPARMNTEAFF. In DNA, the CDR3 is TGCGCCAGCAGCCACGGGACAGGGGCCCCAGCGAGGATGAACACTGAAGCTTTCTTT.

The chain is built from TRBV11-2 and TRBJ1-1, with 7 positions matching TRBD1. The CDR3 is 11 residues long. The V gene end was trimmed by 5 bases and the J gene end by 10 bases; junction bases not matched to a gene: 4. Germline V CDR1 and CDR2: SGHAT, FQNNGV. The CDR3 DNA reads as TGTGCCAGCAGCCCGGGACAGCCAGCTTTCTTT. Residues: CASSPGQPAFF. Supplemented by reference TRBV11-2 and TRBJ1-1, the full variable domain reads EAGVAQSPRYKIIEKRQSVAFWCNPISGHATLYWYQQILGQGPKLLIQFQNNGVVDDSQLPKDRFSAERLKGVDSTLKIQPAKLEDSAVYLCASSPGQPAFFGQGTRLTVV.

This chain uses TRBV6-5 with TRBJ2-7; tentatively, D is TRBD1 (6 bases). V was pared by 5 bases and J by 4 bases, with 15 bases between. CDR3 length: 14 residues. Looked up from germline, CDR1 is MNHEY and CDR2 is SVGAGI. CDR3 bases: TGTGCCAGCAGTCGTCGGACAGACTCTTACGAGCAGTACTTC. Translating gives CASSRRTDSYEQYF.

The chain is built from TRBV4-1 and TRBJ2-6, with unresolved D. V shed 2 bases and J shed 0 bases, with 5 bases lying between them. The CDR3 totals 15 residues. Looked up from germline, CDR1 is MGHRA and CDR2 is YSYEKL. DNA for the CDR3: TGCGCCAGCAGCCAACAGTCCTCTGGGGCCAACGTCCTGACTTTC. This sequence encodes CASSQQSSGANVLTF.